This TCR beta chain was captured by sequencing in a study of T cells after yellow fever vaccination. On the study more broadly: The authors prepared low-cell-number fractions using SMART-Seq v4 Ultra Low Input.

Trimming removed 5 bases at V and 2 bases at J, with 12 bases between. Germline V lookup: CDR1 SEHNR, CDR2 FQNEAQ (reference sequence). The CDR3 runs 15 residues. TCRdb re-analysed the 5' RACE reads in MiXCR, keeping a single row per CDR3 protein. The sample gives approximately 510,000 distinct CDR3 sequences, roughly 22% of which show up once; roughly 16% is in the top ten. This TCR was sampled from a man younger than 35 who received the YFV17D yellow fever vaccine. The rearrangement uses TRBV7-9 and TRBJ2-2; D gene unclear. Sequenced material: PBMCs, taken about 20 days after the first yellow fever vaccination. The CDR3 loop reads CASSPGPINTGELFF. The CDR3 DNA reads as TGTGCCAGCAGCCCCGGGCCTATTAACACCGGGGAGCTGTTTTTT.